This TCR beta chain was profiled in a study of Graves' ophthalmopathy and Graves' hyperthyroidism. Study details: Being free of ophthalmopathy for 18 months of follow-up defined stable hyperthyroidism.

Whole-study results and caveats: Blood also carried most expanded thyroid clonotypes exceeding 0.001 frequency.

This clonotype was seen only a few times. Its antigen is as yet unknown. Exclusion covered patients with other autoimmune diseases or uncontrolled infections (as well as pregnancy or lactation). RNA transcripts were the source from which TCR beta CDR3 regions were amplified. RT-PCR with HTBI primers came first, then second-round multiplex PCR. TCRdb redid the calling of the multiplex PCR reads with MiXCR, one entry per CDR3 protein. The table lists more than 1,000,000 distinct CDR3 sequences, about 40% of them singletons. V was trimmed by 5 bases and J by 6 bases, leaving 19 bases between them. The CDR3 runs to 15 residues. From germline, CDR1 is MNHNS and CDR2 SASEGT.

Sequenced: peripheral blood or thyroid tissue (not recorded which). This sequence originates from an adult man with Graves' hyperthyroidism. The gene calls are TRBV6-1 and TRBJ1-1, with D possibly TRBD1 on 6 matching bases. CDR3 in amino acids: CASSKDRTSPAEAFF. The CDR3 nucleotides read TGTGCCAGCAGTAAAGACAGGACCTCCCCTGCTGAAGCTTTCTTT.